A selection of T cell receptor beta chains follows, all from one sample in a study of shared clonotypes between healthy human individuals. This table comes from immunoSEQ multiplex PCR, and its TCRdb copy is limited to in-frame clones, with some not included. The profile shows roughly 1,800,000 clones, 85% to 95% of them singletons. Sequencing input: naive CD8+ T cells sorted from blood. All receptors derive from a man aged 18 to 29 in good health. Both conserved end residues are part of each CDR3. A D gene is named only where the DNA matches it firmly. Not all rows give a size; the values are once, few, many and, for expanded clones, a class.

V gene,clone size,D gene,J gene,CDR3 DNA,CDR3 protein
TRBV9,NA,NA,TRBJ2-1,TGTGCCAGCAGCGGAGCCTCACTTACCGGCAATGAGCAGTTCTTC,CASSGASLTGNEQFF
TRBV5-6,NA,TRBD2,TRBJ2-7,TGTGCCAGCAGCTGGACTAGCGCCGACGAGCAGTACTTC,CASSWTSADEQYF
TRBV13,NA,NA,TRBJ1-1,TGTGCCAGCAGCCCAGCGGGGTCCCCGAACACTGAAGCTTTCTTT,CASSPAGSPNTEAFF
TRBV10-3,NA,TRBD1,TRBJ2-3,TGTGCCATTTCGGACAGGGCGCTAGGGAGCACAGATACGCAGTATTTT,CAISDRALGSTDTQYF
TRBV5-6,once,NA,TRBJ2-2,TGTGCCAGCACCAAAAGATGGGGGAACACCGGGGAGCTGTTTTTT,CASTKRWGNTGELFF
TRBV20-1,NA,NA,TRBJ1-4,TGCAGTGCTAGTCTGGGGGGAAAACTGTTTTTT,CSASLGGKLFF
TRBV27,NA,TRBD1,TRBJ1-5,TGTGCCAGCCGCACTCGGACAGGGCCTAATCAGCCCCAGCATTTT,CASRTRTGPNQPQHF
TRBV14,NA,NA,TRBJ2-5,TGTGCCAGCAGCCAGGGTCTCGAGACCCAGTACTTC,CASSQGLETQYF
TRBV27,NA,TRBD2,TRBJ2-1,TGTGCCAGCAGCCAAATAGCGGGAGTCTCCTATGAGCAGTTCTTC,CASSQIAGVSYEQFF
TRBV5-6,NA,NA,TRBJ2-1,TGTGCCAGCAGGGACTCTCAGAATGCCGATGAGCAGTTCTTC,CASRDSQNADEQFF
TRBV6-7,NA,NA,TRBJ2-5,TGTGCCAGCAGTTTCTCTCAAGAGACCCAGTACTTC,CASSFSQETQYF
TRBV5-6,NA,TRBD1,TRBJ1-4,TGTGCCAGCACCATGAACCGGGACAGGGGAGATGCAACTAATGAAAAACTGTTTTTT,CASTMNRDRGDATNEKLFF
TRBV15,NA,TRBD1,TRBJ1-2,TGTGCCACCAGCAATCTGCGGACAGGCGTTAACTATGGCTACACCTTC,CATSNLRTGVNYGYTF
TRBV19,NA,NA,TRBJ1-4,TGTGCCAGTAGTATTGGGGCTTATGAAAAACTGTTTTTT,CASSIGAYEKLFF
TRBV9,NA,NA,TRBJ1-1,TGTGCCAGCAGCCATCTGACGGGGGGGACTGAAGCTTTCTTT,CASSHLTGGTEAFF
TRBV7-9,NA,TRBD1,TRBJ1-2,TGTGCCAGCAGCCAGAGCTCCGCGGGACAGGGGTACGGCTACACCTTC,CASSQSSAGQGYGYTF
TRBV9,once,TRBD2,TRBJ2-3,TGTGCCAGCAGCGTAGGTCATAGCGGGAGTGGCACAGATACGCAGTATTTT,CASSVGHSGSGTDTQYF
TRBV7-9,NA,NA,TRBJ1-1,TGTGCCAGCAGCTTAGGTCGGAACACTGAAGCTTTCTTT,CASSLGRNTEAFF
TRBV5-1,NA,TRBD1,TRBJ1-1,TGCGCCAGCAGCTTAGACAGGGAAGGCACTGAAGCTTTCTTT,CASSLDREGTEAFF
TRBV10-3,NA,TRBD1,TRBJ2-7,TGTGCCATCAGCGGGGACAGAGCCTACGAGCAGTACTTC,CAISGDRAYEQYF
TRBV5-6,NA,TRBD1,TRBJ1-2,TGTGCCAGCAGCTTGAATCGACAGGGGGCTACCAATGGCTACACCTTC,CASSLNRQGATNGYTF
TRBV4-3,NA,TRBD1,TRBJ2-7,TGCGCCAGCAGCCAGACGACAGGGGGCGTCGAGCAGTACTTC,CASSQTTGGVEQYF
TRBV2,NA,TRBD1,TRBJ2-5,TGTGCCAGGCGTGAGGGGGCGAACCAAGAGACCCAGTACTTC,CARREGANQETQYF
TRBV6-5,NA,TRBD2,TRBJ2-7,TGTGCCAGCAGTTACTCGACTAGCGGGATTGACGAGCAGTACTTC,CASSYSTSGIDEQYF
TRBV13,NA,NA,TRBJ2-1,TGTGCCAGCAGATTCGCCAGGGAAAACTACAATGAGCAGTTCTTC,CASRFARENYNEQFF
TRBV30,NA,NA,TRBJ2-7,TGTGCCTGGAGTCCGGACAGTGGGAGCTACGAGCAGTACTTC,CAWSPDSGSYEQYF
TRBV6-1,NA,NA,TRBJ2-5,TGTGCCAGCAGTACCCTCGGGGGCCAAGAGACCCAGTACTTC,CASSTLGGQETQYF
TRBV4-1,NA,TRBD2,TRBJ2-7,TGCGCCAGCAGCCAACTACCTAGCGGGGAGGCTTACGAGCAGTACTTC,CASSQLPSGEAYEQYF